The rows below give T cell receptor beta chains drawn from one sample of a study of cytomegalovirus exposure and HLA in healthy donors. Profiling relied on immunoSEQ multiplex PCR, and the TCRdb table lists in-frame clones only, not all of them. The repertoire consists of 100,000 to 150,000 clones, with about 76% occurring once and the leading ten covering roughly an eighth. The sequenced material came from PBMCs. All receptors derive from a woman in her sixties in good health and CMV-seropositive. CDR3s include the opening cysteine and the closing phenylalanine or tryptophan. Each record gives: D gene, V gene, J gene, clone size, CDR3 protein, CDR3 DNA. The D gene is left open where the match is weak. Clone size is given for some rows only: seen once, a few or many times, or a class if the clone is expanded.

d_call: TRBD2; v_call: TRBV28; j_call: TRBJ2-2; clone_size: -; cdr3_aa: CASSLFAGGNTGELFF; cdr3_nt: TGTGCCAGCAGTTTATTTGCGGGAGGAAACACCGGGGAGCTGTTTTTT
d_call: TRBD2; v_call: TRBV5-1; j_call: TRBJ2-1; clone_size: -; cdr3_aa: CASSRILGGDGNEQFF; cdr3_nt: TGCGCCAGCAGCCGGATACTCGGGGGGGACGGCAATGAGCAGTTCTTC
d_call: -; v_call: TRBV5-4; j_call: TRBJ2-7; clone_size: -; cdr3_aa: CASSLTGYSYEQYF; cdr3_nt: TGTGCCAGCAGCTTGACAGGGTACTCCTACGAGCAGTACTTC
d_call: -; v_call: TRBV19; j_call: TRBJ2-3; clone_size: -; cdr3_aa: CASSIEGGTDTQYF; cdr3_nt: TGTGCCAGTAGTATCGAAGGGGGCACAGATACGCAGTATTTT
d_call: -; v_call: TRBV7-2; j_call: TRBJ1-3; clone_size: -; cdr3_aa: CASTSGQRNTIYF; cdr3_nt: TGTGCCAGCACTTCTGGACAGAGAAACACCATATATTTT
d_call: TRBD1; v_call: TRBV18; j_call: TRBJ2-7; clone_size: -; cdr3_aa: CASSPQTGILYEQYF; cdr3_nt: TGTGCCAGCTCACCCCAGACAGGGATACTTTACGAGCAGTACTTC
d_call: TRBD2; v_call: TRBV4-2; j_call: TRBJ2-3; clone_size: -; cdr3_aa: CASSQRALAGGSTDTQYF; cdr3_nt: TGTGCCAGCAGCCAAAGAGCGCTAGCGGGGGGAAGCACAGATACGCAGTATTTT
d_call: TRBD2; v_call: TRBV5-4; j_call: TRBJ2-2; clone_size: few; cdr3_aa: CASRPGLGGPNTGELFF; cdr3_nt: TGTGCCAGCAGACCGGGACTAGGAGGACCGAACACCGGGGAGCTGTTTTTT
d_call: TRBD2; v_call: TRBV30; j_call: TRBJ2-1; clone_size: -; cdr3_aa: CACLIKRGGRHEQFF; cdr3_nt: TGTGCCTGCCTAATTAAGCGGGGGGGCCGCCATGAGCAGTTCTTC
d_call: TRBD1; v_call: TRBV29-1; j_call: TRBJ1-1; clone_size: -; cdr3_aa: CSAKPGQTSEAFF; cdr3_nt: TGCAGCGCCAAACCGGGACAGACGTCTGAAGCTTTCTTT
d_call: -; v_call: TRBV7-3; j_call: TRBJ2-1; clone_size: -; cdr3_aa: CASSYEGGPDEQFF; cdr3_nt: TGTGCCAGCAGCTATGAGGGGGGGCCCGATGAGCAGTTCTTC
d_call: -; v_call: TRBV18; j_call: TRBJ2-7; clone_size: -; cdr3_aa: CASSPLDNYEQYF; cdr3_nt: TGTGCCAGCTCACCGCTGGACAACTACGAGCAGTACTTC
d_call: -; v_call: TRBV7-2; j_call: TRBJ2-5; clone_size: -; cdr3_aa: CASSLAGGGETQYF; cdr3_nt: TGTGCCAGCAGCTTAGCGGGAGGGGGGGAGACCCAATACTTC
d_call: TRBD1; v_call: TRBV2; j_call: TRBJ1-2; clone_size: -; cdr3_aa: CASRQGVISNYGYTF; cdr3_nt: TGTGCCAGCAGACAGGGGGTTATCTCTAACTATGGCTACACCTTC
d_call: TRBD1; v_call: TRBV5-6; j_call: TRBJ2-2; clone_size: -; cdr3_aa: CASSPRWTGLNTGELFF; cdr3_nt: TGTGCCAGCAGCCCCCGGTGGACAGGGCTAAACACCGGGGAGCTGTTTTTT
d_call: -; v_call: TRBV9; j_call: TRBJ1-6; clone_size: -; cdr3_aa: CASSVELAGGPLHF; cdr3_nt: TGTGCCAGCAGCGTAGAATTGGCAGGAGGACCCCTCCACTTT
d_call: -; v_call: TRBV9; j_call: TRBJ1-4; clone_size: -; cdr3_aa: CASSVGQREKLFF; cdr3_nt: TGTGCCAGCAGCGTAGGCCAGAGGGAAAAACTGTTTTTT
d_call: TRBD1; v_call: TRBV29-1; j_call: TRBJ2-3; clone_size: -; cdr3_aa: CSVDRQGATDTQYF; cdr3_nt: TGCAGCGTTGACCGACAGGGGGCAACAGATACGCAGTATTTT
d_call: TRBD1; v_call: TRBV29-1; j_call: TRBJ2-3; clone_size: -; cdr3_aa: CSVARVGRQGADTQYF; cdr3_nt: TGCAGCGTTGCCAGAGTGGGTCGACAGGGGGCAGATACGCAGTATTTT
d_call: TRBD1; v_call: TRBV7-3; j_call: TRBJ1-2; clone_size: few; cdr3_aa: CASSSPGTGVYGYTF; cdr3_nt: TGTGCCAGCAGCTCCCCCGGGACAGGGGTCTATGGCTACACCTTC
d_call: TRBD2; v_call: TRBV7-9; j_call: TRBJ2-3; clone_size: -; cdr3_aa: CASSLRGGRADTQYF; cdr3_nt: TGTGCCAGCAGCTTGCGGGGGGGCCGTGCAGATACGCAGTATTTT
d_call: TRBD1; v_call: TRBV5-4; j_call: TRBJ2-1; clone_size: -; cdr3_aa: CASSPQDRVNNEQFF; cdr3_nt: TGTGCCAGCAGCCCGCAGGACAGGGTGAATAATGAGCAGTTCTTC
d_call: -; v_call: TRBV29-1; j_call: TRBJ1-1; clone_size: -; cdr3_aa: CSAVGQAGVTEAFF; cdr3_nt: TGCAGCGCCGTTGGGCAGGCAGGGGTCACTGAAGCTTTCTTT
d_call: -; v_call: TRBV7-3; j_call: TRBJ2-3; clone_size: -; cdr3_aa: CASSLTGGRTDTQYF; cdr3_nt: TGTGCCAGCAGCTTAACTGGGGGCCGCACAGATACGCAGTATTTT
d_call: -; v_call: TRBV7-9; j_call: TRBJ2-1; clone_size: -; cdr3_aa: CASSKDSINEQFF; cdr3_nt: TGTGCCAGCAGCAAGGACAGTATTAATGAGCAGTTCTTC
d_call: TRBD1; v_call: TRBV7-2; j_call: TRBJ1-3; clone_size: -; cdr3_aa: CASSLGQPASGNTIYF; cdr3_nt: TGTGCCAGCAGCCTGGGACAGCCTGCCTCTGGAAACACCATATATTTT
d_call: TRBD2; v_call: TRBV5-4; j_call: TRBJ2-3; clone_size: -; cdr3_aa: CASSPGGTSGGTDTQYF; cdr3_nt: TGTGCCAGCAGCCCGGGGGGGACTAGCGGGGGCACAGATACGCAGTATTTT
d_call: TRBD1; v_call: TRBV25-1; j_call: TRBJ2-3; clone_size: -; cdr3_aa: CASSGPGQVIRTDTQYF; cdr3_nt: TGTGCCAGCAGTGGGCCGGGACAGGTCATTCGCACAGATACGCAGTATTTT
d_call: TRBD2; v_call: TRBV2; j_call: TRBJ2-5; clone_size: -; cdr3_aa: CASMVFSGIQETQYF; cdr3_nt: TGTGCCAGCATGGTGTTTAGCGGGATACAAGAGACCCAGTACTTC
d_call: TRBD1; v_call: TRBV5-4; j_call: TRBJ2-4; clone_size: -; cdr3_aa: CASSLEGQGVAKNIQYF; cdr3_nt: TGTGCCAGCAGCTTGGAGGGACAGGGAGTAGCCAAAAACATTCAGTACTTC
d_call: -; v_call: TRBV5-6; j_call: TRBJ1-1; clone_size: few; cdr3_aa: CASSLGSTRTTEAFF; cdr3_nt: TGTGCCAGCAGCTTGGGCTCTACCCGCACCACTGAAGCTTTCTTT
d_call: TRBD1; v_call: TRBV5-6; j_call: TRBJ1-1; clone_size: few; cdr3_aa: CASSFGGTGRVEAFF; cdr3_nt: TGTGCCAGCAGCTTTGGTGGGACAGGGCGCGTTGAAGCTTTCTTT
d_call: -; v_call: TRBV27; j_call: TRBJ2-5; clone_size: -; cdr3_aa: CASSFSGAGWGQETQYF; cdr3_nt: TGTGCCAGCAGTTTTTCAGGGGCCGGATGGGGACAAGAGACCCAGTACTTC
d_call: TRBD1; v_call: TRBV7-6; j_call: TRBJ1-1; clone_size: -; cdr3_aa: CASSFPRTGGAGTEAFF; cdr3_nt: TGTGCCAGCAGCTTTCCCAGGACAGGGGGCGCGGGGACTGAAGCTTTCTTT
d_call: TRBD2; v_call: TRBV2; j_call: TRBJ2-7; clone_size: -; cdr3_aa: CASSGASGRAGTYEQYF; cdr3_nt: TGTGCCAGCAGTGGGGCTAGCGGGAGGGCCGGGACCTACGAGCAGTACTTC
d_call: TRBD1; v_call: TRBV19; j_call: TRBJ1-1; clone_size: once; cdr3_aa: CASSSPPGQMNTEAFF; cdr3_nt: TGTGCCAGTAGCAGCCCTCCGGGACAGATGAACACTGAAGCTTTCTTT
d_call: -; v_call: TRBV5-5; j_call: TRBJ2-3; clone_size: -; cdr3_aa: CASSFPADTQYF; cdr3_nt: TGTGCCAGCAGCTTCCCGGCAGATACGCAGTATTTT
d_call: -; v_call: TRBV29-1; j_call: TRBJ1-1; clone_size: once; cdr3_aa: CSVDEVIRVNTEAFF; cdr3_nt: TGCAGCGTTGATGAGGTAATTAGAGTGAACACTGAAGCTTTCTTT
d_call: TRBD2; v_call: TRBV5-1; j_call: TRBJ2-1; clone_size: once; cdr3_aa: CASSATLAGNEQFF; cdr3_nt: TGCGCCAGCAGCGCAACTCTAGCGGGGAATGAGCAGTTCTTC
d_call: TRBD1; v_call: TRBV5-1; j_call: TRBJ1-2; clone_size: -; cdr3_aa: CASSPGTGGDGYTF; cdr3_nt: TGCGCCAGCAGCCCTGGGACAGGGGGAGATGGCTACACCTTC
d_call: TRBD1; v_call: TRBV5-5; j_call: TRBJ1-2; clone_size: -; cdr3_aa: CASSSQQGALGYTF; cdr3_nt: TGTGCCAGCAGCTCCCAACAGGGGGCTCTTGGCTACACCTTC
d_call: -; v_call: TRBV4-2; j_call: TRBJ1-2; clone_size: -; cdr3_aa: CASSQPPGQHGTSYGYTF; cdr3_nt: TGTGCCAGCAGCCAACCCCCCGGACAGCACGGTACTAGCTATGGCTACACCTTC
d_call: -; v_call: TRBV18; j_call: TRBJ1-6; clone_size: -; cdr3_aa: CASSPYVVGGPYNSPLHF; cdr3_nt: TGTGCCAGCTCACCATACGTGGTGGGGGGACCATATAATTCACCCCTCCACTTT